This T cell receptor beta chain originates from a study of blood T cell repertoires in COVID-19. Study in general: The samples span acute and convalescent COVID-19 from the United States, Italy and Spain. PBMCs, B-cell-depleted T cells, or T cells provided the cDNA or gDNA that made up the material.

Per the original methods: By means of reference gene primer amplification, nucleated cell counts were estimated. Method: immunoSEQ multiplex PCR; TCRdb's copy keeps in-frame clones and lacks some. V and J calls and clone size come straight from that table; D and trimming were deduced from the DNA. The table shows over 250,000 clones, with 70% to 90% occurring only once. Material for sequencing was peripheral blood. The TCR comes from a woman in her sixties or seventies with acute or convalescent COVID-19.

The CDR3 is CASSNSGGLNTQYF. The CDR3 DNA follows: TGTGCCAGTAGTAACAGTGGAGGATTGAATACGCAGTATTTT. The chain joins TRBV19 to TRBJ2-3, with D possibly TRBD2 on 5 matching bases. CDR1 is LNHDA and CDR2 is SQIVND in the germline V gene (reference sequence). The CDR3 runs 14 residues. V lost 4 bases, J lost 7 bases, and 15 bases lay in between.